These 31 T cell receptor beta chains were sequenced from one sample in a study of blood T cell repertoires in COVID-19. Only in-frame clones appear in the TCRdb table, and some are missing; sequencing was by immunoSEQ multiplex PCR. The sample yields around 70,000 clones, 80% seen once. Sample: peripheral blood. These receptors were taken from a human donor in a cohort sampled during active COVID-19.

A word on this clone: A junction boundary mismatches the germline segment, possibly from a read error. The chain is built from TRBV6-5 and TRBJ2-3; D call uncertain. Germline lookup yields CDR1 MNHEY and CDR2 SVGAGI. The CDR3 has 13 amino acids. The CDR3 DNA reads as TGTGCCAGCAGGCACACTTCTCTTGGAGTGGCTGATTTT. It translates to CASRHTSLGVADF.

The chain employs TRBV14 and TRBJ2-3; D is perhaps TRBD1 (6 bases). Trimming pared 4 bases from V and 1 base from J, leaving 15 bases between. CDR3 length equals 16 residues. Germline CDR1 is SGHDN and CDR2 is FVKESK. The CDR3 bases are TGTGCCAGCAGCCCACAGGGAAAGTACGGCACAGATACGCAGTATTTT. This translates into CASSPQGKYGTDTQYF.

The CDR3 nucleotides are TGTGCCAGTAGTATTGCGGGACAGGGGGCCAATTCACCCCTCCACTTT. Translated, it gives CASSIAGQGANSPLHF. J is TRBJ1-6 and V is TRBV19, with 12 bases that match TRBD1. With V trimmed by 3 bases and J by 7 bases, 4 bases remained unmatched. The germline V gene has CDR1 LNHDA and CDR2 SQIVND (reference sequence). The CDR3 sequence is 16 residues long.

This sequence joins TRBV28 and TRBJ1-1; D gene uncertain. Trimming removed 6 bases at V and 0 bases at J, with 23 bases between. The CDR3 runs 18 residues. Germline V gene sequence: CDR1 MDHEN, CDR2 SYDVKM. As DNA, the CDR3 is TGTGCCAGCAGCCGACCCCCCGCGGGCGCCCGAATGAACACTGAAGCTTTCTTT. Encoded protein: CASSRPPAGARMNTEAFF.

This chain joins TRBV6-5 and TRBJ2-7, with TRBD1 identical over 10 bases. CDR1 is MNHEY, CDR2 SVGAGI, per germline. This CDR3 is 13 amino acids long. The junction had 2 bases not matched to a gene; V was cut back by 6 bases and J by 3 bases. In DNA, the CDR3 is TGTGCCAGCAGCCGGGACAGGGGCTACGAGCAGTACTTC. It translates to CASSRDRGYEQYF.

The chain uses TRBV6-6 and TRBJ1-5, with 9 bases matching TRBD1. Trimming took 0 bases from V and 5 from J; bases not matched to a gene: 5. The CDR3 spans 16 residues. Germline values: CDR1 MNHNY, CDR2 SVGAGI (reference sequence). CDR3 in DNA: TGTGCCAGCAGTTACTCACTGACAGGGGGGGATCAGCCCCAGCATTTT. This codes for CASSYSLTGGDQPQHF.

This clone was observed a handful of times. The chain couples TRBV7-3 to TRBJ2-1, with 12 bases that match TRBD2. The CDR3 extends over 17 amino acids. The V gene's germline CDR1 is SGHTA and CDR2 FQGTGA. After removal of 5 bases from V and 3 bases from J, the junction contained 8 bases not matched to a gene. The CDR3 sequence: CASSPTPGLAGYNEQFF. CDR3 in DNA: TGTGCCAGCAGCCCAACCCCGGGACTAGCGGGCTACAATGAGCAGTTCTTC.

This chain joins TRBV15 and TRBJ1-2; 8 bases are shared with TRBD1. Trimming cost V 1 base and J 8 bases; bases outside gene matches: 9. Germline CDR1 reads LNHNV; CDR2 reads YYDKDF (reference sequence). The CDR3 is 15 residues long. The CDR3 here is CATSRVETGEQGYTF. Here the CDR3 DNA reads TGTGCCACCAGCAGAGTAGAGACAGGGGAACAAGGCTACACCTTC.

The rearrangement links TRBV15 to TRBJ2-5; 13 bases are a match to TRBD2. The germline V gene encodes CDR1 LNHNV and CDR2 YYDKDF (reference sequence). V was clipped by 3 bases and J by 5 bases; unmatched bases: 6. The CDR3 runs to 16 residues. For the CDR3, the DNA is TGTGCCACCAGCAGCCAGGGACTAGCGGGGAAGGAGACCCAGTACTTC. Translating gives CATSSQGLAGKETQYF.

This clone has a single count. The V call is TRBV5-3, the J call TRBJ2-2; 16 positions match TRBD2. TRBV5-3 is an ORF; its function is uncertain. Germline trimming cut 3 bases from V and 4 bases from J; bases unmatched to any gene: 9. CDR3 length equals 19 residues. The CDR3 DNA is TGTGCCAGAAGCTCTCCCGGGACTAGCGGGGGGGCCGTCACCGGGGAGCTGTTTTTT. It translates to CARSSPGTSGGAVTGELFF.

The sample holds one count of this clone. J is TRBJ2-1 and V is TRBV11-3; 9 bases map to TRBD1. Trimming removed 0 bases from V and 7 bases from J; junction bases left unmatched: 13. This CDR3 comprises 18 residues. Germline V gene lookup returns CDR1 SGHNT and CDR2 YENEEA. CDR3 protein: CASSLDATGTGLQNEQFF. The CDR3 nucleotides read TGTGCCAGCAGCTTAGACGCGACCGGGACAGGGTTGCAAAATGAGCAGTTCTTC.

This clone qualifies as medium-sized. The V call is TRBV5-5, the J call TRBJ2-7, with 8 positions matching TRBD2. Germline V gene data show CDR1 as SGHKS and CDR2 as YYEKEE (reference sequence). J lost 3 bases, V lost 2 bases, and 10 bases had no gene match. CDR3 size: 16 residues. This CDR3 is CASSFTAGGGFYEQYV. The CDR3 coding sequence is TGTGCCAGCAGCTTTACCGCGGGGGGCGGGTTCTACGAGCAGTACGTC.

The chain combines TRBV5-4 with TRBJ2-7; 8 bases are shared with TRBD2. Looked up from germline, CDR1 is SGHNT and CDR2 is YYREEE (reference sequence). V lost 0 bases and J lost 2; bases outside the gene matches: 4. This CDR3 contains 15 residues. CDR3 nucleotides: TGTGCCAGCAGCTTGGATAGCGGGAAGACCTACGAGCAGTACGTC. Amino acid sequence: CASSLDSGKTYEQYV.

This chain connects TRBV3-1 (or the pseudogene TRBV3-2) to TRBJ1-1; possibly TRBD1 for D (6 bases). The germline gives CDR1 LGHDT, CDR2 YNNKEL (reference sequence). Trimming removed 6 bases from V and 5 bases from J, with 7 bases in between. The CDR3 extends over 11 amino acids. Here the CDR3 DNA reads TGTGCCAGCAGGGGGGCTACTGAAGCTTTCTTT. It yields the protein CASRGATEAFF.

The rearrangement joins TRBV7-2 to TRBJ2-2; 8 positions agree with TRBD2. The CDR3 runs 14 residues. J gave up 7 bases and V 5 bases, and 6 bases lay outside the gene matches. Germline assignment: CDR1 SGHTA and CDR2 FQGNSA. The CDR3 reads CASSAAGGLGELFF. CDR3 coding DNA: TGTGCCAGCAGCGCCGCGGGAGGTCTCGGGGAGCTGTTTTTT.

The chain links TRBV9 to TRBJ2-1; possibly TRBD1 for D (6 bases). Between the trimmed V and J ends, which lost 0 bases and 13 bases, there was a span of 17 bases. CDR1 and CDR2 (germline): SGDLS, YYNGEE. This CDR3 spans 14 amino acids. The CDR3: CASSVEGTTSFQFF. The CDR3 DNA sequence: TGTGCCAGCAGCGTAGAGGGGACAACCTCTTTCCAGTTCTTC.

This clone was found a few times. The rearrangement links TRBV19 to TRBJ2-2; 13 nucleotides match TRBD2. With 5 bases clipped from V and 5 bases from J, the junction kept 2 bases outside the gene matches. Germline V gene data show CDR1 as LNHDA and CDR2 as SQIVND (reference sequence). The CDR3 sequence is 15 residues long. CDR3: CASSGGLAGTGELFF. CDR3 sequence (DNA): TGTGCCAGTAGTGGGGGACTAGCGGGGACCGGGGAGCTGTTTTTT. The complete variable domain, with remaining parts taken from reference TRBV19 and TRBJ2-2, reads DGGITQSPKYLFRKEGQNVTLSCEQNLNHDAMYWYRQDPGQGLRLIYYSQIVNDFQKGDIAEGYSVSREKKESFPLTVTSAQKNPTAFYLCASSGGLAGTGELFFGEGSRLTVL.

The chain employs TRBV5-4 and TRBJ2-3; 11 bases agree with TRBD2. Trimming at V came to 4 bases and at J to 8 bases, leaving 9 bases not matched to a gene. Germline-derived CDR1 and CDR2 are SGHNT and YYREEE (reference sequence). The CDR3 covers 15 residues. The CDR3: CASSLSGRGWGTQYF. As DNA, the CDR3 is TGTGCCAGCAGCCTTAGCGGGAGGGGATGGGGTACGCAGTATTTT.

The chain has TRBV28 and TRBJ2-3, with D possibly matching TRBD2 (5 bases). V dropped 2 bases and J dropped 2 bases, with 14 bases sitting between them. The germline V gene encodes CDR1 MDHEN and CDR2 SYDVKM. The CDR3 length is 16 residues. The CDR3 nucleotides read TGTGCCAGCAGTTTAGGGTCCGCGGGTCTCACAGATACGCAGTATTTT. This sequence encodes CASSLGSAGLTDTQYF. The full variable domain, in which reference TRBV28 and TRBJ2-3 provide the parts outside the CDR3, is DVKVTQSSRYLVKRTGEKVFLECVQDMDHENMFWYRQDPGLGLRLIYFSYDVKMKEKGDIPEGYSVSREKKERFSLILESASTNQTSMYLCASSLGSAGLTDTQYFGPGTRLTVL.

This CDR3 reads CASSLRVGVGNYGYTF. The CDR3 DNA follows: TGTGCCAGCAGCTTAAGGGTGGGAGTCGGAAACTATGGCTACACCTTC. The V call is TRBV11-3, the J call TRBJ1-2, with D unresolved. The germline V and J ends were trimmed by 2 bases and 2 bases, with 15 bases remaining between them. The CDR3 spans 16 residues. CDR1 SGHNT and CDR2 YENEEA come from the germline V gene.

The chain joins TRBV6-5 to TRBJ1-6; the match to TRBD1 covers 8 bases. The CDR3 loop spans 15 amino acids. V was pared by 6 bases and J by 2 bases, with 3 bases of the junction left unmatched. CDR1 and CDR2 (germline): MNHEY, SVGAGI. Here the CDR3 reads CASSLGQAYNSPLHF. The CDR3 region has the DNA TGTGCCAGCAGCCTGGGACAGGCCTATAATTCACCCCTCCACTTT.

V gene TRBV11-3 combines with J gene TRBJ2-3; TRBD1 matches at 7 bases. Germline V gives CDR1 SGHNT, CDR2 YENEEA. The CDR3 totals 15 residues. The V and J ends lost 2 bases and 6 bases, in that order; junction bases with no gene match: 8. Here the CDR3 DNA reads TGTGCCAGCAGCTTAAGTACAGGGGTCCCTGATACGCAGTATTTT. Translating it yields CASSLSTGVPDTQYF.

The chain is built from TRBV9 and TRBJ2-3; TRBD2 aligns across 11 bases. Trimming cost V 4 bases and J 0 bases; bases outside gene matches: 10. Germline values: CDR1 SGDLS, CDR2 YYNGEE. The CDR3 is 18 amino acids. The CDR3 nucleotides are TGTGCCAGCAGCCTGGGTCCGACTAGCGGGGCTAGCACAGATACGCAGTATTTT. Protein sequence: CASSLGPTSGASTDTQYF.

CDR3 DNA: TGTGCCAGCAGCCGCTATACTAGCGGGGATTGGCATGGGCAGTACTTC. This sequence encodes CASSRYTSGDWHGQYF. The gene calls are TRBV14 and TRBJ2-7; 10 nucleotides line up with TRBD2. J gave up 9 bases and V 4 bases, and 15 bases lay outside the gene matches. This CDR3 contains 16 residues. Germline CDR1 is SGHDN and CDR2 is FVKESK.

The rearrangement links TRBV21-1 to TRBJ1-1. TRBV21-1 is a recognized pseudogene. The length of the CDR3 is 14 residues. The CDR3 sequence: CASSGGEGCTEAFF. The CDR3 DNA reads TGTGCCAGCAGCGGGGGGGAGGGATGCACTGAAGCTTTCTTT.

The rearrangement links TRBV5-1 to TRBJ1-1; 7 nucleotides line up with TRBD1. Germline CDR1 and CDR2: SGHRS and YFSETQ. The CDR3 is made up of 15 amino acids. The junction had 8 bases not matched to a gene; V was cut back by 4 bases and J by 2 bases. CDR3 residues: CASSTSDRVNTEAFF. Written as DNA, the CDR3 is TGCGCCAGCAGCACCTCCGACAGGGTAAACACTGAAGCTTTCTTT.

The chain is built from TRBV2 and TRBJ2-3; 8 nucleotides agree with TRBD1. CDR1 SNHLY and CDR2 FYNNEI come from the germline V gene. V was pared by 8 bases and J by 5 bases, with 15 bases of the junction left unmatched. The CDR3 extends over 16 amino acids. CDR3 DNA sequence: TGTGCCAGCCGCCGGGCCGGACAGGGCGGCGGAGATACGCAGTATTTT. It is translated as CASRRAGQGGGDTQYF.

This chain joins TRBV10-2 and TRBJ2-2, with D unresolved. Germline V gene sequence: CDR1 WSHSY, CDR2 SAAADI. This CDR3 has 18 amino acids. Between the trimmed V and J ends, which lost 1 base and 1 base, there was a span of 16 bases. As DNA, the CDR3 is TGCGCCAGCAGTGAGTTTAATACTGTGAGTTTGAACACCGGGGAGCTGTTTTTT. This gives the protein CASSEFNTVSLNTGELFF.

The chain combines TRBV7-2 with TRBJ2-7; 9 positions agree with TRBD1. Germline V lookup: CDR1 SGHTA, CDR2 FQGNSA. The length of the CDR3 is 14 residues. With V trimmed by 5 bases and J by 2 bases, 4 bases remained unmatched. The CDR3 spells CASSTGTGPYEQYF. CDR3 sequence (DNA): TGTGCCAGCAGCACCGGGACAGGGCCCTACGAGCAGTACTTC.

This clone was seen just once. This chain uses TRBV4-2 with TRBJ2-5; D is unclear. CDR3 size: 14 residues. V dropped 2 bases and J dropped 5 bases, with 12 bases sitting between them. In germline, CDR1 is LGHNA, CDR2 YNFKEQ. In DNA, the CDR3 is TGTGCCAGCAGCCAAACTACCACCTGGGAGACCCAGTACTTC. It translates to CASSQTTTWETQYF.

The V gene is TRBV19, the J gene TRBJ2-5; D is uncertain. V was cut by 3 bases and J by 5 bases, with 13 bases left in between. Germline lookup yields CDR1 LNHDA and CDR2 SQIVND (reference sequence). This CDR3 is built from 14 residues. The CDR3 sequence: CASSMSLVRETQYF. In nucleotides, the CDR3 is TGTGCCAGTAGTATGTCGTTAGTCCGGGAGACCCAGTACTTC.